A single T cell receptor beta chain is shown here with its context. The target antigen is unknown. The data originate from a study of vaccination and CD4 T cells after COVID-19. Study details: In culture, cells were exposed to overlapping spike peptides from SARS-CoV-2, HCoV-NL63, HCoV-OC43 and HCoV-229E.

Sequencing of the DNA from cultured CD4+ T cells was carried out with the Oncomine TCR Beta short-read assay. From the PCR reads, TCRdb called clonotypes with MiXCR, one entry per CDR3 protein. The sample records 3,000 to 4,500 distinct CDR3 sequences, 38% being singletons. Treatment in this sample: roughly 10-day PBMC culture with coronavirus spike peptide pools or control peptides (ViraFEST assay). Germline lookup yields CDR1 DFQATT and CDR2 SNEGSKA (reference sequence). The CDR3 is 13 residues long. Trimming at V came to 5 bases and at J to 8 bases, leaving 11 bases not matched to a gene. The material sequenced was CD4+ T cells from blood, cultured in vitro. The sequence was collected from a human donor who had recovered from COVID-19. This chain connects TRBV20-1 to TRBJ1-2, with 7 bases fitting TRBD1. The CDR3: CSAGSPGGRGYTF. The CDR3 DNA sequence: TGCAGTGCTGGCTCCCCAGGGGGGCGCGGCTACACCTTC.